This is a list of T cell receptor beta chains from one sample in a study of OX40 agonist ivuxolimab in advanced cancers. TCRdb's copy holds only in-frame clones and misses some; the assay was immunoSEQ multiplex PCR. Of roughly 45,000 clones listed, around 90% are singletons. Sample: CD4+ or CD8+ T cells sorted from blood, taken in a trial of the OX40 agonist ivuxolimab. These receptors originate from an adult with an advanced solid tumor such as melanoma, head and neck, liver or kidney cancer. Both conserved end residues are part of each CDR3. D genes are given only for firm matches. A clone size is listed for some rows: how often the clone was seen (once, few, many), or a class if it is expanded.

CDR3 protein	CDR3 DNA	V gene	D gene	J gene	clone size
CASSQVTGELFF	TGCGCCAGCAGCCAAGTAACCGGGGAGCTGTTTTTT	TRBV4-1	.	TRBJ2-2	.
CASSRRLAGPQETQYF	TGTGCCAGCAGCCGGAGACTAGCGGGGCCCCAAGAGACCCAGTACTTC	TRBV13	TRBD2	TRBJ2-5	.
CASSQAQGGLTEAFF	TGTGCCAGCAGCCAGGCCCAGGGCGGGCTCACTGAAGCTTTCTTT	TRBV14	.	TRBJ1-1	once
CASSGGQPNYGYTF	TGTGCCAGTAGTGGGGGACAGCCCAACTATGGCTACACCTTC	TRBV19	TRBD1	TRBJ1-2	.
CASRTVNTEAFF	TGTGCCAGCCGGACGGTAAACACTGAAGCTTTCTTT	TRBV13	.	TRBJ1-1	.
CASSSRTGELFF	TGCGCCAGCAGCTCGAGAACCGGGGAGCTGTTTTTT	TRBV4-1	.	TRBJ2-2	once
CASSQEGRQDGADTQYF	TGTGCCAGCAGCCAAGAAGGCCGACAGGACGGCGCAGATACGCAGTATTTT	TRBV4-2	.	TRBJ2-3	.
CASSEGQGVNQPQHF	TGTGCCAGCAGTGAAGGACAGGGCGTCAATCAGCCCCAGCATTTT	TRBV6-1	TRBD1	TRBJ1-5	.
CASSSSPAAGNYGYTF	TGTGCCAGCAGCTCGTCTCCGGCAGCTGGGAACTATGGCTACACCTTC	TRBV7-2	.	TRBJ1-2	.
CASSQAGANQPQHF	TGCGCCAGCAGCCAAGCGGGCGCAAATCAGCCCCAGCATTTT	TRBV4-1	.	TRBJ1-5	.
CASSGGALTGELFF	TGTGCCAGCAGTGGGGGGGCGCTTACCGGGGAGCTGTTTTTT	TRBV27	.	TRBJ2-2	.
CASSIGGGSRETQYF	TGTGCCAGTAGTATTGGCGGGGGCTCAAGAGAGACCCAGTACTTC	TRBV19	.	TRBJ2-5	.
CASSDPGTTRSYF	TGTGCCAGCAGCGATCCCGGGACAACTAGGTCGTATTTT	TRBV28	.	TRBJ1-5	.
CASSYRGLGETQYF	TGTGCCAGCAGCTACAGGGGGCTGGGAGAGACCCAGTACTTC	TRBV11-3	TRBD1	TRBJ2-5	.
CASSVPGQGTYMNTEAFF	TGTGCCAGCAGTGTCCCGGGGCAGGGCACTTATATGAACACTGAAGCTTTCTTT	TRBV6-1	.	TRBJ1-1	.
CASSPREDRTYGYTF	TGTGCCAGCAGTCCCCGCGAGGACAGAACTTATGGCTACACCTTC	TRBV6-6	.	TRBJ1-2	.
CASSHGQGQHNEQFF	TGTGCCAGTAGTCACGGACAGGGACAGCACAATGAGCAGTTCTTC	TRBV19	TRBD1	TRBJ2-1	.
CASSSTSGGDQETQYF	TGTGCCAGCAGTTCGACTAGCGGGGGCGACCAAGAGACCCAGTACTTC	TRBV28	TRBD2	TRBJ2-5	.
CASSLGWVNQPQHF	TGTGCCAGCAGCTTAGGTTGGGTCAATCAGCCCCAGCATTTT	TRBV11-3	.	TRBJ1-5	.
CASTQSVYNEQFF	TGTGCCAGCACCCAGTCCGTATACAATGAGCAGTTCTTC	TRBV7-9	.	TRBJ2-1	.
CASGLVQGSYTQYF	TGTGCTAGTGGTTTGGTCCAGGGGTCTTACACCCAGTACTTC	TRBV12-5	.	TRBJ2-5	.
CASSLNRGYSYEQYF	TGTGCCAGCAGTCTTAACAGGGGCTACTCCTACGAGCAGTACTTC	TRBV27	TRBD1	TRBJ2-7	.
CASRELRSVREQFF	TGTGCCAGCAGAGAACTCAGGTCGGTTCGAGAGCAGTTCTTC	TRBV28	.	TRBJ2-1	.
CASSTGTDYNSPLHF	TGTGCCAGCAGTACGGGGACAGATTATAATTCACCCCTCCACTTT	TRBV6-6	TRBD1	TRBJ1-6	once
CASRNRGVNTEAFF	TGTGCCAGCAGAAACAGGGGGGTGAACACTGAAGCTTTCTTT	TRBV6-5	TRBD1	TRBJ1-1	.